The source of this T cell receptor beta chain is a study of T cells after yellow fever vaccination. On the study more broadly: For low cell numbers, libraries were made with SMART-Seq v4 Ultra Low Input. Points from the study as a whole: Shared CD4/CD8 clonotypes were a small share, likely from convergent recombination. Weaker in magnitude, the secondary response showed a faster peak on day 5 versus 15. Subsequent to the booster, the majority of primary-vaccination clones reappeared (around 96% CD4, 80% to 90% CD8).

Germline-derived CDR1 and CDR2 are KGHSH and LQKENI. The CDR3 loop spans 14 amino acids. Trimming pared 1 base from V and 1 base from J, leaving 7 bases between. MiXCR, run by TCRdb on the 5' RACE reads, gives a single entry per CDR3 protein. The table has 450,000 to 600,000 distinct CDR3 sequences, 17% seen once. This clonotype was detected a few times. Its antigen is currently unknown. The material was PBMCs, obtained roughly 5 days after the first yellow fever vaccination. The chain recombines TRBV18 with TRBJ1-1; D remains ambiguous. The source is a man aged 18 to 35 who received the YFV17D yellow fever vaccine. Here the CDR3 reads CASSPREENTEAFF. In nucleotides, the CDR3 is TGTGCCAGCTCACCACGGGAAGAGAACACTGAAGCTTTCTTT.